The T cell receptor (beta chain) described here comes from a study of cytomegalovirus exposure and HLA in healthy donors. Study findings and constraints: Cytomegalovirus status was reportedly diagnosed by the classifier with high sensitivity and specificity. The authors assumed roughly uniform sequencing depth across donors for presence/absence analyses.

The PCR used 60 Vbeta and 13 Jbeta primers. Method: immunoSEQ multiplex PCR; TCRdb's copy keeps in-frame clones and lacks some. Counted here are 75,000 to 100,000 clones, roughly 80% occurring once; the ten biggest clones make up approximately 15%. The ends lost 7 bases at V and 6 bases at J; junction bases unmatched: 8. The CDR3 loop spans 15 amino acids. Germline V gene data show CDR1 as MGHDK and CDR2 as SYGVNS. Regarding this clone: Its target is unknown.

Among the donors, all were healthy bone marrow donors. What was sequenced was PBMCs. The receptor's source is a man in his 60s in good health and CMV-seropositive. The chain couples TRBV25-1 to TRBJ2-2; 10 positions agree with TRBD1. DNA of the CDR3: TGTGCCAGCAACACCGGGACAGGGGTTGCCGGGGAGCTGTTTTTT. Residues: CASNTGTGVAGELFF.